A selection of T cell receptor beta chains follows, all from one sample in a study of blood T cell repertoires in COVID-19. Using immunoSEQ multiplex PCR, the repertoire was profiled, and TCRdb retains in-frame clones only, with some absent. The sample includes approximately 470,000 clones, about nine tenths of them seen just once. The sequencing sample was made of PBMCs or T cells enriched from blood (not recorded which). These receptors all come from a woman aged 18-35 years who had recovered from COVID-19. Each CDR3 is given with its conserved first and last residue. The D gene is left open where the match is weak. A clone size is listed for some rows: how often the clone was seen (once, few, many), or a class if it is expanded.

TRBV30	TRBJ2-7	.	.	CASGRGGSYEQYF	TGTGCCTCCGGTAGGGGGGGCTCCTACGAGCAGTACTTC
TRBV28	TRBJ2-5	.	.	CASSFFHRVETQYF	TGTGCCAGCAGTTTCTTCCACAGGGTAGAGACCCAGTACTTC
TRBV19	TRBJ1-6	once	TRBD1	CASTVTGEGSPLHF	TGTGCCAGTACTGTAACAGGGGAAGGTTCACCCCTCCACTTT
TRBV5-4	TRBJ1-4	once	.	CASSLSTNEKLFF	TGTGCCAGCAGCCTATCAACTAATGAAAAACTGTTTTTT
TRBV19	TRBJ1-1	once	TRBD1	CAAGPGQGSWVYTEAFF	TGTGCCGCTGGACCCGGACAGGGGAGTTGGGTTTACACTGAAGCTTTCTTT
TRBV5-4	TRBJ2-3	.	.	CASSSAWGGPGTDTQYF	TGTGCCAGCAGCTCCGCCTGGGGGGGCCCGGGCACAGATACGCAGTATTTT
TRBV2	TRBJ1-1	.	.	CASSEFPRLLNTEAFF	TGTGCCAGCAGTGAATTCCCCAGACTCTTAAACACTGAAGCTTTCTTT
TRBV19	TRBJ1-1	.	.	CASREGLNTEAFF	TGTGCCTCGAGAGAGGGTTTAAACACTGAAGCTTTCTTT
TRBV10-3	TRBJ1-1	.	.	CAISESGEGTEAFF	TGTGCCATCAGTGAGTCCGGGGAGGGCACTGAAGCTTTCTTT
TRBV5-1	TRBJ1-1	.	TRBD1	CASSLGGTGTGFTEAFF	TGCGCCAGCAGCTTGGGCGGGACCGGGACAGGGTTCACTGAAGCTTTCTTT
TRBV19	TRBJ1-1	once	TRBD1	CASSIQATGGETEAFF	TGTGCCAGTAGTATCCAGGCGACAGGGGGAGAGACTGAAGCTTTCTTT
TRBV13	TRBJ2-3	.	TRBD2	CASSWTGGNTDTQYF	TGTGCCAGCAGCTGGACGGGGGGGAACACAGATACGCAGTATTTT
TRBV7-8	TRBJ2-1	.	.	CASKTQGGVDEQFF	TGTGCCAGCAAAACACAGGGGGGGGTCGATGAGCAGTTCTTC
TRBV2	TRBJ1-1	.	.	CASCGLDMGAFF	TGTGCCAGCTGCGGGCTTGATATGGGAGCTTTCTTT
TRBV28	TRBJ1-6	.	.	CASSLPSTWNSPLHF	TGTGCCAGCAGTTTACCCTCGACTTGGAATTCACCCCTCCACTTT
TRBV10-3	TRBJ1-1	.	TRBD1	CAISDGTGGAFF	TGTGCCATCAGTGATGGGACAGGCGGAGCTTTCTTT